These 27 T cell receptor beta chains originate from one sample sequenced in a study of early T cells in non-severe SARS-CoV-2 infection. MiXCR, applied by TCRdb to the 5' RACE reads, yields one record per CDR3 protein. The sample holds about 98,000 distinct CDR3 sequences, 11% seen once. Sequenced: whole blood. The receptors stem from an adult who was a healthcare worker with PCR-confirmed SARS-CoV-2 infection or an uninfected control (not recorded which).

The V gene is TRBV12-3 or TRBV12-4, the J gene TRBJ1-6; no clear D. V gave up 2 bases and J gave up 9 bases, with 5 bases separating them. The CDR3 runs to 12 residues. The CDR3 protein is CASSLSGSPLHF. The CDR3 DNA reads as TGTGCCAGCAGTTTAAGTGGTTCACCCCTCCACTTT.

This clonotype was seen more than once but under ten times. The J gene is TRBJ1-4, the V gene TRBV4-1; D is ambiguous. Germline V gives CDR1 MGHRA, CDR2 YSYEKL. V lost 0 bases and J 6 bases, leaving 5 bases between the germline ends. CDR3 length: 13 amino acids. The CDR3 loop is CASSQDPDEKLFF. The DNA for the CDR3 is TGCGCCAGCAGCCAAGATCCGGATGAAAAACTGTTTTTT.

The sample holds a few counts of this clonotype. CDR3 in DNA: TGTGCCAGCAGCTTAGCCACTAGCGGTTCCTACGAGCAGTACTTC. It specifies CASSLATSGSYEQYF. V gene TRBV7-2 combines with J gene TRBJ2-7, with TRBD2 matching over 8 bases. Germline CDR1 reads SGHTA; CDR2 reads FQGNSA. V lost 0 bases to trimming and J lost 1 base; unmatched junction nucleotides: 2. CDR3 length: 15 amino acids.

This clonotype was found many times. A junction end diverges from the germline sequence, so it may reflect a read error. This chain uses TRBV28 with TRBJ1-1; 7 bases line up with TRBD1. Germline V gene sequence: CDR1 MDHEN, CDR2 SYDVKM. This CDR3 is built from 16 residues. CDR3 nucleotide sequence: TGTGCCAGCAGTTTTTTTTCGGGAGGGGGCTACACTGAAGTTTTCTTT. This encodes CASSFFSGGGYTEVFF.

This clonotype has at least ten counts. The CDR3 loop reads CASSLFAGMGNEQFF. CDR3 nucleotides: TGCGCCAGCAGCTTGTTTGCAGGGATGGGGAATGAGCAGTTCTTC. The V and J genes are TRBV5-1 and TRBJ2-1; TRBD1 is a possible D gene (5 bases). CDR1 SGHRS and CDR2 YFSETQ come from the germline V gene. The CDR3 is 15 residues long. V dropped 1 base and J dropped 7 bases, with 15 bases sitting between them.

This sequence joins TRBV29-1 and TRBJ2-3; 7 positions match TRBD1. J gave up 3 bases and V 7 bases, and 10 bases lay outside the gene matches. Germline-derived CDR1 and CDR2 are SQVTM and ANQGSEA. The CDR3 consists of 14 residues. The CDR3 protein is CSARDSSRTDTQYF. The CDR3 coding sequence is TGCAGCGCTCGGGACAGTAGCAGGACAGATACGCAGTATTTT.

There are many counts of this clonotype. The chain couples TRBV4-1 to TRBJ2-1; 8 nucleotides align to TRBD2. Germline loops: CDR1 MGHRA, CDR2 YSYEKL. V was pared by 0 bases and J by 9 bases, with 10 bases of the junction left unmatched. This CDR3 has 16 residues. DNA of the CDR3: TGCGCCAGCAGCCAAGAACCGGGAGGGCCTAGGTCTGAGCAGTTCTTC. This translates into CASSQEPGGPRSEQFF.

The V call is TRBV28, the J call TRBJ2-1; D gene ambiguous. Trimming cost V 6 bases and J 4 bases, with 13 bases left between them. CDR3 length: 14 amino acids. CDR1 MDHEN and CDR2 SYDVKM come from the germline V gene. The CDR3 here is CASRADGIYNEQFF. For the CDR3, the DNA is TGTGCCAGCAGAGCCGATGGGATATACAATGAGCAGTTCTTC.

There are a few counts of this clonotype. The chain carries TRBV5-1 and TRBJ1-4, with D hard to call. Germline assignment: CDR1 SGHRS and CDR2 YFSETQ. The CDR3 length is 13 residues. V shed 0 bases and J shed 5 bases, with 5 bases lying between them. In nucleotides, the CDR3 is TGCGCCAGCAGCTTGGTGGGGAATGAAAAACTGTTTTTT. Amino acid sequence: CASSLVGNEKLFF.

In this sample, this clonotype turned up many times. The V call is TRBV11-2, the J call TRBJ2-2, with D unclear. From germline, CDR1 is SGHAT and CDR2 FQNNGV. This CDR3 has 14 residues. Between the trimmed V and J ends, which lost 6 bases and 0 bases, there was a span of 8 bases. The DNA of the CDR3 is TGTGCCAGCAGGAGTACCACGAACACCGGGGAGCTGTTTTTT. Protein sequence: CASRSTTNTGELFF.

The chain joins TRBV4-1 to TRBJ2-7; maybe TRBD1 (5 bases). The CDR3 consists of 13 residues. V gave up 4 bases and J gave up 0 bases, with 7 bases separating them. CDR1 is MGHRA and CDR2 is YSYEKL in the germline V gene. CDR3 residues: CASSPDISYEQYF. DNA of the CDR3: TGCGCCAGCAGCCCGGACATCTCCTACGAGCAGTACTTC.

This chain connects TRBV14 to TRBJ1-5; 9 bases align to TRBD1. Germline CDR1 is SGHDN and CDR2 is FVKESK. The CDR3 runs to 14 residues. With V trimmed by 6 bases and J by 5 bases, 5 bases remained unmatched. The CDR3 reads CASSLGQGHQPQHF. The CDR3 region has the DNA TGTGCCAGCAGTCTGGGACAGGGCCATCAGCCCCAGCATTTT.

V gene TRBV18 combines with J gene TRBJ2-7; D perhaps matches TRBD1 (6 bases). Trimming pared 0 bases from V and 4 bases from J, leaving 13 bases between. CDR3 length: 15 residues. From germline, CDR1 is KGHSH and CDR2 LQKENI. CDR3 in amino acids: CASSPPATGSYEQYF. The CDR3 DNA follows: TGTGCCAGCTCACCACCGGCTACAGGGTCATACGAGCAGTACTTC.

The sample holds many counts of this clonotype. The rearrangement uses TRBV29-1 and TRBJ1-1; possible D gene TRBD1, 5 bases. V was shortened by 8 bases and J by 7 bases, with 17 bases between the two germline ends. This CDR3 comprises 12 residues. Germline CDR1 is SQVTM and CDR2 is ANQGSEA. The CDR3 protein is CSPQGRTGEAFF. The CDR3 DNA is TGCAGCCCCCAGGGCCGAACTGGTGAAGCTTTCTTT.

This clonotype showed up many times. The chain couples TRBV11-3 to TRBJ1-1; D is possibly TRBD1 (5 bases). The V end was cut by 5 bases, the J end by 7 bases, with 8 bases between. In germline, CDR1 is SGHNT, CDR2 YENEEA. The CDR3 has 11 amino acids. CDR3 protein: CASSQTDEAFF. In DNA, the CDR3 is TGTGCCAGCAGCCAGACAGATGAAGCTTTCTTT.

J is TRBJ2-3 and V is TRBV28; D remains unclear. Trimming pared 0 bases from V and 6 bases from J, leaving 1 base between. The length of the CDR3 is 11 residues. Looked up from germline, CDR1 is MDHEN and CDR2 is SYDVKM. CDR3 sequence: CASSLWDTQYF. CDR3 nucleotides: TGTGCCAGCAGTTTATGGGATACGCAGTATTTT. The entire variable domain, with the rest obtained from reference TRBV28 and TRBJ2-3, is as follows: DVKVTQSSRYLVKRTGEKVFLECVQDMDHENMFWYRQDPGLGLRLIYFSYDVKMKEKGDIPEGYSVSREKKERFSLILESASTNQTSMYLCASSLWDTQYFGPGTRLTVL.

There are many counts of this clonotype. V and J are TRBV10-3 and TRBJ1-2; TRBD1 is a possible D gene (6 bases). This CDR3 comprises 13 residues. Germline V gene sequence: CDR1 ENHRY, CDR2 SYGVKD. Trimming cost V 5 bases and J 6 bases, with 13 bases left between them. CDR3 bases: TGTGCCATCAGTAGGGCAGGGGACGATGGCTACACCTTC. Its translation: CAISRAGDDGYTF.

The chain carries TRBV28 and TRBJ1-5; D is unresolved. Trimming took 2 bases from V and 9 from J, leaving 14 bases between them. The CDR3 sequence is 14 residues long. The V gene's germline CDR1 is MDHEN and CDR2 SYDVKM. CDR3 residues: CASSLTSPDGPQHF. The DNA of the CDR3 is TGTGCCAGCAGTTTAACCAGCCCTGACGGGCCCCAGCATTTT.

This clonotype occurred a few times. V usage is TRBV28 and J usage is TRBJ2-7; no reliable D call. Trimming cost V 8 bases and J 2 bases, with 13 bases left between them. CDR3 length: 13 amino acids. Germline CDR1 reads MDHEN; CDR2 reads SYDVKM. CDR3 protein: CASLGIQAYEQYF. The CDR3 DNA follows: TGTGCCAGCCTTGGGATCCAAGCCTACGAGCAGTACTTC.

The chain recombines TRBV20-1 with TRBJ1-1; TRBD1 is a possible D gene (5 bases). The CDR3 spans 10 residues. The germline gives CDR1 DFQATT, CDR2 SNEGSKA (reference sequence). Trimming cost V 6 bases and J 3 bases, with 5 bases left between them. The CDR3 loop reads CSAGDTEAFF. The CDR3 DNA reads TGCAGTGCAGGGGACACTGAAGCTTTCTTT.

J is TRBJ2-1 and V is TRBV28; no clear D. V lost 9 bases to trimming and J lost 5 bases, with 20 bases between them. The CDR3 has 15 amino acids. The germline V gene has CDR1 MDHEN and CDR2 SYDVKM. CDR3 sequence (DNA): TGTGCCAGTGTCGGCTGGGCGGAACTTAACAATGAGCAGTTCTTC. It translates to CASVGWAELNNEQFF.

This clonotype was detected many times. The V call is TRBV29-1, the J call TRBJ1-2; TRBD1 might be the D (5 bases). CDR1 and CDR2 (germline): SQVTM, ANQGSEA. CDR3 length equals 12 residues. V was trimmed by 3 bases and J by 4 bases, leaving 9 bases between them. CDR3 sequence reads: CSVDFGGYGYTF. As DNA, the CDR3 is TGCAGCGTTGACTTTGGGGGCTATGGCTACACCTTC.

The chain uses TRBV19 and TRBJ2-2, with D possibly TRBD1 on 6 matching bases. This CDR3 is built from 15 residues. CDR1 and CDR2 (germline): LNHDA, SQIVND (reference sequence). V was trimmed by 4 bases and J by 0 bases, leaving 9 bases between them. Here the CDR3 reads CASSRGTSNTGELFF. DNA of the CDR3: TGTGCCAGTAGTAGAGGGACATCGAACACCGGGGAGCTGTTTTTT.

This clonotype was detected a few times. The chain links TRBV29-1 to TRBJ2-1; 8 bases agree with TRBD1. The J segment lost 0 bases and the V segment lost 6 bases, leaving 7 bases of the junction unmatched. The CDR3 has 15 amino acids. Germline-derived CDR1 and CDR2 are SQVTM and ANQGSEA. CDR3 loop: CSVDREWSSYNEQFF. In DNA, the CDR3 is TGCAGCGTGGACAGGGAATGGAGCTCCTACAATGAGCAGTTCTTC.

This clonotype was found many times. This rearrangement joins TRBV20-1 to TRBJ2-1; 7 nucleotides agree with TRBD2. The CDR3 runs 17 residues. V lost 1 base, J lost 2 bases, and 11 bases stayed unmatched. Germline V CDR1 and CDR2: DFQATT, SNEGSKA (reference sequence). DNA of the CDR3: TGCAGTGCTAGAGCGTCTAGCGGAGAGGTCCCCTACAATGAGCAGTTCTTC. Encoded protein: CSARASSGEVPYNEQFF.

The gene calls are TRBV5-1 and TRBJ2-7, with D tentatively TRBD2 (5 bases). The ends were cut back, 1 base at V and 2 bases at J, with 13 bases in the middle. The CDR3 loop spans 15 amino acids. Germline V CDR1 and CDR2: SGHRS, YFSETQ. CDR3: CASSLTERIPYEQYF. The DNA of the CDR3 is TGCGCCAGCAGCTTGACGGAGCGGATCCCCTACGAGCAGTACTTC.

In this sample, this clonotype turned up a few times. The chain links TRBV7-9 to TRBJ2-1; TRBD1 might be the D (6 bases). The germline V and J ends were trimmed by 5 bases and 3 bases, with 17 bases remaining between them. Germline V lookup: CDR1 SEHNR, CDR2 FQNEAQ (reference sequence). The CDR3 loop spans 16 amino acids. The CDR3 spells CASSPHPRTVYNEQFF. In nucleotides, the CDR3 is TGTGCCAGCAGCCCCCATCCCCGGACAGTCTACAATGAGCAGTTCTTC.